One and the same sample provided the 8 T cell receptor beta chains below, sequenced in a study of cytomegalovirus exposure and HLA in healthy donors. It was with 60 Vbeta and 13 Jbeta primers that the PCR ran. Repertoires were generated with immunoSEQ multiplex PCR, while TCRdb's copy carries only in-frame clones and drops some. The table lists about 140,000 clones, 64% of them singletons. The specimen was PBMCs. These receptor sequences come from a woman aged 40 to 50 in good health and CMV-seronegative.

This chain links TRBV11-3 with TRBJ2-7; 8 bases are a match to TRBD1. This CDR3 spans 16 amino acids. The V gene end was trimmed by 2 bases and the J gene end by 7 bases; junction bases not matched to a gene: 13. Per the germline V gene, CDR1 is SGHNT and CDR2 is YENEEA. In DNA form, the CDR3 reads TGTGCCAGCAGCTTAAGGGTCGAGACAGGGGCGGGGGAGCAGTACTTC. It translates to CASSLRVETGAGEQYF.

The chain uses TRBV7-2 and TRBJ1-1, with 8 bases lining up with TRBD1. Looked up from germline, CDR1 is SGHTA and CDR2 is FQGNSA. The CDR3 extends over 14 amino acids. The V segment lost 4 bases and the J segment 0 bases; nucleotides outside the gene matches: 1. The CDR3 sequence: CASSWTGMNTEAFF. The CDR3 DNA reads as TGTGCCAGCAGCTGGACAGGGATGAACACTGAAGCTTTCTTT.

The rearrangement joins TRBV4-1 to TRBJ1-1; 7 bases are a match to TRBD1. The ends lost 3 bases at V and 0 bases at J; junction bases unmatched: 13. This CDR3 has 18 amino acids. CDR1 and CDR2 (germline): MGHRA, YSYEKL. This CDR3 reads CASSQRGQGNGVNTEAFF. CDR3 sequence (DNA): TGCGCCAGCAGCCAGAGGGGGCAAGGGAATGGGGTGAACACTGAAGCTTTCTTT.

This clone was seen only a few times. The chain couples TRBV28 to TRBJ1-1; D remains unclear. CDR1 is MDHEN and CDR2 is SYDVKM in the germline V gene. The CDR3 sequence is 10 residues long. The V and J ends lost 6 bases and 7 bases respectively, with 6 bases between them. Here the CDR3 DNA reads TGTGCCAGCAGCGGTATTGAAGCTTTCTTT. Residues: CASSGIEAFF.

This clone has more than one count but fewer than ten. The chain combines TRBV28 with TRBJ1-5, with 10 bases identical to TRBD1. The CDR3 is 16 residues long. V lost 7 bases, J lost 3 bases, and 9 bases stayed unmatched. Looked up from germline, CDR1 is MDHEN and CDR2 is SYDVKM. CDR3 bases: TGTGCCAGCACCCAGGACAGGGGGTTCCCCAATCAGCCCCAGCATTTT. Residues: CASTQDRGFPNQPQHF.

J is TRBJ2-3 and V is TRBV6-5; the D is unclear. V lost 0 bases to trimming and J lost 2 bases, with 9 bases between them. The CDR3 covers 15 residues. Germline lookup yields CDR1 MNHEY and CDR2 SVGAGI. The CDR3 reads CASSYSGWATDTQYF. The CDR3 region has the DNA TGTGCCAGCAGTTACTCGGGCTGGGCCACAGATACGCAGTATTTT.

The chain is built from TRBV25-1 and TRBJ1-2; 7 bases map to TRBD1. The germline V gene has CDR1 MGHDK and CDR2 SYGVNS. V lost 4 bases, J lost 2 bases, and 1 base stayed unmatched. The CDR3 totals 13 residues. CDR3 in amino acids: CASSATGNYGYTF. CDR3 DNA sequence: TGTGCCAGCAGTGCGACAGGGAACTATGGCTACACCTTC.

V usage is TRBV28 and J usage is TRBJ2-3, with 8 nucleotides matching TRBD1. Germline CDR1 and CDR2: MDHEN and SYDVKM. The junction had 11 bases not matched to a gene; V was cut back by 6 bases and J by 6 bases. The CDR3 consists of 15 residues. The CDR3 region has the DNA TGTGCCAGCAGACCCCAGGGGGCAGGAAGGGATACGCAGTATTTT. It encodes CASRPQGAGRDTQYF.